This entry is about one T cell receptor beta chain. The antigen is unknown. The immunoSEQ assay was v3. Libraries were sequenced to about 2 million read pairs (survey) or 5-6 million (deep). TCRdb's table, derived via immunoSEQ multiplex PCR, lists solely in-frame clones and lacks some. Of about 50,000 clones in the sample, about two thirds were seen once. This entry is derived from a study of TIL therapy for anti-PD-1-resistant metastatic lung cancer. The study's findings and limits: This highly selected cohort may not generalize to typical lung cancer patients.

This CDR3 is built from 14 residues. Germline assignment: CDR1 MNHEY and CDR2 SVGAGI. Trimming shortened V by 6 bases and J by 1 base, and 13 bases separated the two germline ends. Time point defined: pre-treatment sample, taken before nivolumab and TIL therapy. Tumor tissue came from excised metastases, mostly pleural nodules or supraclavicular lymph nodes. Tumor harvest preceded PD-1/PD-L1 blockade, followed by nivolumab treatment. V and J are TRBV6-5 and TRBJ2-7, with D perhaps matching TRBD1 (5 bases). This receptor was taken from a person aged 25 to 85 with non-small cell lung cancer. Sequencing was performed on tumor tissue, taken at baseline. The CDR3 coding sequence is TGTGCCAGCAGCACACGGCAGGGATCCTACGAGCAGTACTTC. Amino acids: CASSTRQGSYEQYF.